These 22 T cell receptor beta chains came from one sample sequenced in a study of human T cells and chemical hapten exposure. MiXCR, applied by TCRdb to the RACE reads, yields one record per CDR3 protein. The sample contains roughly 98,000 distinct CDR3 sequences, 9.5% to 15% of which appear only once. Noted time point: patch test 1, 2 weeks after DPC sensitization. Treatment here: therapeutic diphenylcyclopropenone sensitization with weekly scalp DPC. The sample in question was whole blood, obtained in connection with sensitization to the hapten diphenylcyclopropenone (DPC). Receptors were obtained from a woman aged 40 to 55 with alopecia areata. Some clones in this sample may be carry-over from other donors' samples.

This clonotype showed up many times. The chain couples TRBV3-1 to TRBJ2-3, with D hard to call. Looked up from germline, CDR1 is LGHDT and CDR2 is YNNKEL (reference sequence). V was trimmed by 6 bases and J by 5 bases, leaving 9 bases between them. The CDR3 is 12 residues long. This CDR3 reads CASRGMEDTQYF. The CDR3 DNA is TGTGCCAGCAGGGGAATGGAAGATACGCAGTATTTT.

The sample holds a few counts of this clonotype. V and J are TRBV7-3 and TRBJ2-1; 9 bases are shared with TRBD2. Trimming removed 5 bases from V and 0 bases from J; junction bases left unmatched: 5. This CDR3 contains 16 residues. Germline loops: CDR1 SGHTA, CDR2 FQGTGA. The CDR3 loop reads CASSEREASSYNEQFF. The DNA for the CDR3 is TGTGCCAGCAGCGAGCGGGAGGCCAGCTCCTACAATGAGCAGTTCTTC.

The chain is built from TRBV9 and TRBJ2-3; D remains ambiguous. Germline V lookup: CDR1 SGDLS, CDR2 YYNGEE. V dropped 1 base and J dropped 4 bases, with 7 bases sitting between them. The CDR3 spans 13 residues. The CDR3 reads CASSVMFADTQYF. The CDR3 DNA reads as TGTGCCAGCAGCGTAATGTTCGCAGATACGCAGTATTTT.

This clonotype was counted a few times. This chain uses TRBV2 with TRBJ2-5, with 7 bases fitting TRBD1. The CDR3 is made up of 11 amino acids. V lost 6 bases, J lost 14 bases, and 9 bases stayed unmatched. CDR1 and CDR2 (germline): SNHLY, FYNNEI. The CDR3 region has the DNA TGTGCCAGCAGGACGGGACAGAGAAAATACTTC. It specifies CASRTGQRKYF.

This clonotype was picked up a small number of times. The rearrangement links TRBV20-1 to TRBJ2-7, with TRBD1 identical over 7 bases. This CDR3 has 15 residues. V dropped 2 bases and J dropped 4; count of bases not matched to a gene: 11. CDR1 and CDR2 from the germline V gene are DFQATT and SNEGSKA (reference sequence). The CDR3 bases are TGCAGTGCTAGACCACGACAGGGAAGTTGGTACGAGCAGTACTTC. The encoded protein is CSARPRQGSWYEQYF.

The genes are TRBV11-2 and TRBJ1-1; D unclear. The CDR3 is 13 amino acids. CDR1 is SGHAT, CDR2 FQNNGV, per germline. V lost 1 base and J lost 6, with 9 bases in between. In DNA, the CDR3 is TGTGCCAGCAGCTTAGGCCGGTGGGCTGAAGCTTTCTTT. Translation: CASSLGRWAEAFF.

This clonotype showed up just a few times. The CDR3 DNA reads TGCGCCAGCAGCCAAGATCCTCAACAGGGATCGGGCAATGAGCAGTTCTTC. It encodes CASSQDPQQGSGNEQFF. The rearrangement joins TRBV4-3 to TRBJ2-1; tentatively, D is TRBD1 (6 bases). The CDR3 loop spans 17 amino acids. The V gene lost 0 bases and the J gene lost 6 bases, with 18 bases spanning the gap. Germline V gene data show CDR1 as LGHNA and CDR2 as YSLEER.

This clonotype came up a few times. The V and J genes are TRBV6-2 or TRBV6-3 and TRBJ2-5; TRBD2 might be the D (7 bases). The CDR3 spans 14 residues. The germline V gene has CDR1 MNHEY and CDR2 SVGEGT. V lost 6 bases, J lost 2 bases, and 13 bases lay in between. The CDR3 protein is CASRRGPAQETQYF. In DNA, the CDR3 is TGTGCCAGCAGGCGGGGGCCAGCTCAAGAGACCCAGTACTTC.

This clonotype was detected a few times. The rearrangement links TRBV28 to TRBJ2-7; 12 bases line up with TRBD2. The length of the CDR3 is 17 residues. The V gene's germline CDR1 is MDHEN and CDR2 SYDVKM. V lost 5 bases, J lost 6 bases, and 14 bases stayed unmatched. The CDR3 protein is CASSKSSGRDLRSEQYF. As DNA, the CDR3 is TGTGCCAGCAGTAAGTCTAGCGGGAGGGACCTGAGGAGCGAGCAGTACTTC.

This clonotype was observed at least ten times. This sequence joins TRBV14 and TRBJ1-1; possible D gene TRBD1, 5 bases. The V end lost 0 bases, the J end lost 1 base, and 12 bases lay between the germline ends. The CDR3 spans 16 residues. Germline V lookup: CDR1 SGHDN, CDR2 FVKESK. CDR3 region: CASSQEGATANTEAFF. CDR3 DNA: TGTGCCAGCAGCCAAGAAGGGGCGACGGCGAACACTGAAGCTTTCTTT. The variable domain in full, with the rest retrieved from reference TRBV14 and TRBJ1-1, is EAGVTQFPSHSVIEKGQTVTLRCDPISGHDNLYWYRRVMGKEIKFLLHFVKESKQDESGMPNNRFLAERTGGTYSTLKVQPAELEDSGVYFCASSQEGATANTEAFFGQGTRLTVV.

This clonotype was observed a handful of times. The chain employs TRBV3-1 and TRBJ1-4, with D perhaps matching TRBD1 (5 bases). The V gene's germline CDR1 is LGHDT and CDR2 YNNKEL (reference sequence). The CDR3 loop spans 13 amino acids. V gave up 4 bases and J gave up 8 bases, with 11 bases separating them. The CDR3 protein is CASSPRGNEKLFF. DNA for the CDR3: TGTGCCAGCAGCCCTCGGGGGAACGAAAAACTGTTTTTT.

This clonotype was seen many times. The V call is TRBV7-6, the J call TRBJ2-2; D is tentatively TRBD1 or TRBD2 (5 bases each). Deletions cut 3 bases from V and 3 bases from J, with 8 bases between. This CDR3 spans 14 amino acids. Per the germline V gene, CDR1 is SGHVS and CDR2 is FNYEAQ. The CDR3, as DNA: TGTGCCAGCAGCTTGGGGACGCACACCGGGGAGCTGTTTTTT. It codes for CASSLGTHTGELFF.

This rearrangement joins TRBV18 to TRBJ2-7; D is possibly TRBD1 or TRBD2 (5 bases each). V was clipped by 0 bases and J by 4 bases, with 10 bases between them. Germline V gene sequence: CDR1 KGHSH, CDR2 LQKENI. The CDR3 consists of 14 residues. The CDR3 sequence is CASSPPAREYEQYF. CDR3 sequence (DNA): TGTGCCAGCTCACCACCGGCCAGGGAGTACGAGCAGTACTTC.

This clonotype was counted ten times or more. The V and J genes are TRBV6-5 and TRBJ2-1; 10 bases line up with TRBD2. In germline, CDR1 is MNHEY, CDR2 SVGAGI. The CDR3 is made up of 16 amino acids. The ends lost 4 bases at V and 2 bases at J; junction bases unmatched: 5. The CDR3 is CASSSRTSGTYNEQFF. The CDR3 DNA follows: TGTGCCAGCAGTTCACGTACTAGCGGGACCTACAATGAGCAGTTCTTC.

This clonotype was counted only a few times. The chain employs TRBV7-8 and TRBJ1-2; 8 bases are shared with TRBD1. V shed 4 bases, J shed 8 bases, and the junction held 9 bases outside the gene matches. The CDR3 contains 14 residues. CDR1 and CDR2 (germline): SGHVS, FQNEAQ. The CDR3 DNA follows: TGTGCCAGCAGCTGGGGATCAGGGGGCGGCGGCTACACCTTC. Its translation is CASSWGSGGGGYTF.

In its sample, this clonotype was seen many times. The V gene is TRBV6-2 or TRBV6-3, the J gene TRBJ2-1; D perhaps matches TRBD1 (5 bases). The CDR3 has 16 residues. The V and J ends lost 6 bases and 8 bases respectively, with 23 bases between them. CDR1 MNHEY and CDR2 SVGEGT come from the germline V gene. The CDR3 coding sequence is TGTGCCAGCAGCACTCCAAGGGGTGTAACGGGCCATGAGCAGTTCTTC. This sequence encodes CASSTPRGVTGHEQFF.

The table lists this clonotype with a count of one. The rearrangement links TRBV28 to TRBJ1-1, with 9 bases that match TRBD1. Germline V gene sequence: CDR1 MDHEN, CDR2 SYDVKM. Trimming took 2 bases from V and 12 from J; bases not matched to a gene: 4. This CDR3 region has 12 residues. CDR3 DNA sequence: TGTGCCAGCAGTTTAAGGGACAGGGCAACTTTCTTT. It yields the protein CASSLRDRATFF. The variable domain in full, with the rest retrieved from reference TRBV28 and TRBJ1-1, is DVKVTQSSRYLVKRTGEKVFLECVQDMDHENMFWYRQDPGLGLRLIYFSYDVKMKEKGDIPEGYSVSREKKERFSLILESASTNQTSMYLCASSLRDRATFFGQGTRLTVV.

This sequence joins TRBV7-6 and TRBJ1-1, with 9 bases lining up with TRBD1. CDR1 and CDR2 from the germline V gene are SGHVS and FNYEAQ. Germline trimming cut 5 bases from V and 7 bases from J; bases unmatched to any gene: 11. This CDR3 comprises 15 residues. CDR3 sequence: CASSHRDRDAGEAFF. The CDR3 bases are TGTGCCAGCAGCCACCGGGACAGGGACGCGGGTGAAGCTTTCTTT. Full variable domain (missing parts from reference TRBV7-6 and TRBJ1-1): GAGVSQSPRYKVTKRGQDVALRCDPISGHVSLYWYRQALGQGPEFLTYFNYEAQQDKSGLPNDRFSAERPEGSISTLTIQRTEQRDSAMYRCASSHRDRDAGEAFFGQGTRLTVV.

The chain joins TRBV7-9 to TRBJ2-3; D might be TRBD1 (5 bases). The germline V gene encodes CDR1 SEHNR and CDR2 FQNEAQ (reference sequence). The V end was cut by 3 bases, the J end by 6 bases, with 16 bases between. This CDR3 region has 15 residues. The CDR3 loop reads CASSLSPTQGDTQYF. The DNA of the CDR3 is TGTGCCAGCAGCTTGTCCCCCACCCAGGGCGATACGCAGTATTTT.

This rearrangement joins TRBV6-1 to TRBJ1-3; D perhaps matches TRBD1 (5 bases). The V end was cut by 0 bases, the J end by 4 bases, with 10 bases between. Germline V gene lookup returns CDR1 MNHNS and CDR2 SASEGT. This CDR3 has 15 residues. CDR3 coding DNA: TGTGCCAGCAGTGAAGCGAGGGACTGGGGAAACACCATATATTTT. Protein: CASSEARDWGNTIYF.

V and J are TRBV2 and TRBJ2-7; 10 bases map to TRBD2. Losses at the gene ends were 10 bases for V and 2 bases for J; bases not matched to a gene: 5. The CDR3 contains 13 residues. Per germline, CDR1 SNHLY and CDR2 FYNNEI. CDR3 in DNA: TGTGCCACCCAAGCGGGAGGGCCCTACGAGCAGTACTTC. Its protein is CATQAGGPYEQYF. The whole variable domain, remainder taken from reference TRBV2 and TRBJ2-7, is EPEVTQTPSHQVTQMGQEVILRCVPISNHLYFYWYRQILGQKVEFLVSFYNNEISEKSEIFDDQFSVERPDGSNFTLKIRSTKLEDSAMYFCATQAGGPYEQYFGPGTRLTVT.

Only a few counts were recorded for this clonotype. The V and J genes are TRBV12-3 or TRBV12-4 and TRBJ2-7; tentative D call: TRBD2 (6 bases). Deletions cut 6 bases from V and 1 base from J, with 16 bases between. The CDR3 is made up of 15 amino acids. This CDR3 reads CASSRRELLSYEQYF. DNA for the CDR3: TGTGCCAGCAGCAGGAGGGAGTTACTTTCCTACGAGCAGTACTTC.